This TCR beta chain was profiled in a study of blood T cell repertoires in COVID-19. As for the study in general: The United States, Italy and Spain supplied acute and convalescent COVID-19 samples. T cells, B-cell-depleted T cells, or PBMCs supplied cDNA or gDNA.

Seattle's cohort entered during active infection and was followed longitudinally. Under the authors' procedure: Using reference gene primer amplification, nucleated cell counts were estimated. The repertoire was sequenced with immunoSEQ multiplex PCR; TCRdb's copy has only in-frame clones and lacks some. The D gene and trimming were derived from the DNA, and the V and J assignments and clone size from that table. This table holds tens of thousands of clones, roughly 87% found once. The CDR3 covers 15 residues. The V and J ends lost 4 bases and 7 bases, in that order; junction bases with no gene match: 9. Germline V gene lookup returns CDR1 ENHRY and CDR2 SYGVKD.

The chain carries TRBV10-3 and TRBJ1-4, with 7 bases matching TRBD1. The receptor comes from a man in his forties with COVID-19, enrolled during active disease. What was sequenced was peripheral blood. For the CDR3, the DNA is TGTGCCATCAGTGTTACAGGGGCGCGAGGTGAAAAACTGTTTTTT. Its protein product is CAISVTGARGEKLFF.